A single sample gave rise to the 27 T cell receptor beta chains below, sequenced in a study of cytomegalovirus exposure and HLA in healthy donors. The PCR was carried out with 60 Vbeta primers and 13 Jbeta primers. Only in-frame clones appear in the TCRdb table, and some are missing; sequencing was by immunoSEQ multiplex PCR. The listing contains 200,000 to 250,000 clones. Sequencing was performed on PBMCs. The receptors here all came from a girl aged 2 to 9 in good health and CMV-seropositive.

The chain recombines TRBV10-3 with TRBJ1-1, with D unclear. This CDR3 contains 12 residues. Per germline, CDR1 ENHRY and CDR2 SYGVKD. Trimming cost V 3 bases and J 5 bases, with 7 bases left between them. The CDR3 DNA reads as TGTGCCATCAGTGAACCTCAGACTGAAGCTTTCTTT. This gives the protein CAISEPQTEAFF.

Here the CDR3 reads CATSRVRGQGTDTQYF. CDR3 coding DNA: TGTGCCACCAGCAGAGTAAGGGGGCAGGGCACAGATACGCAGTATTTT. The chain employs TRBV15 and TRBJ2-3; 7 nucleotides match TRBD1. V shed 1 base, J shed 1 base, and the junction held 5 bases outside the gene matches. CDR1 and CDR2 from the germline V gene are LNHNV and YYDKDF (reference sequence). The CDR3 sequence is 16 residues long.

The chain has TRBV28 and TRBJ2-1; 13 positions match TRBD2. CDR1 and CDR2 (germline): MDHEN, SYDVKM. The CDR3 contains 14 residues. J was trimmed by 12 bases and V by 4 bases; bases with no gene match: 6. The DNA for the CDR3 is TGTGCCAGCAGTTGGACTAGCGGGAGTTCTCGGCAGTTCTTC. Protein: CASSWTSGSSRQFF.

Here the CDR3 reads CASSASGRPNEQFF. CDR3 DNA sequence: TGTGCCAGCAGTGCTAGCGGGAGGCCAAATGAGCAGTTCTTC. V gene TRBV28 combines with J gene TRBJ2-1; 11 nucleotides line up with TRBD2. This CDR3 is 14 amino acids long. Germline CDR1 reads MDHEN; CDR2 reads SYDVKM. The V segment lost 5 bases and the J segment 7 bases; nucleotides outside the gene matches: 4.

The chain has TRBV6-5 and TRBJ2-5; D is unclear. Germline CDR1 MNHEY, CDR2 SVGAGI. The CDR3 is made up of 11 amino acids. V was trimmed by 6 bases and J by 2 bases, leaving 4 bases between them. The CDR3: CASSMQETQYF. Here the CDR3 DNA reads TGTGCCAGCAGCATGCAAGAGACCCAGTACTTC.

The chain joins TRBV15 to TRBJ2-1; no firm D call. The length of the CDR3 is 16 residues. V gave up 0 bases and J gave up 0 bases, with 9 bases separating them. Looked up from germline, CDR1 is LNHNV and CDR2 is YYDKDF (reference sequence). The CDR3 DNA sequence: TGTGCCACCAGCAGAGATGTGGCTGCCTCCTACAATGAGCAGTTCTTC. Its translation is CATSRDVAASYNEQFF.

The chain combines TRBV29-1 with TRBJ1-1; D unclear. CDR1 is SQVTM and CDR2 is ANQGSEA in the germline V gene. V was clipped by 4 bases and J by 9 bases, with 21 bases between them. This CDR3 is 14 amino acids long. The CDR3, as DNA: TGCAGCGTTGCCCCCTCCCCGGGTGAAACAAAAGCTTTCTTT. This translates into CSVAPSPGETKAFF.

This chain uses TRBV4-2 with TRBJ2-1, with a possible D match to TRBD2 (5 bases). Trimming left V 1 base short and J 8 bases short, with 18 bases between. This CDR3 has 16 residues. From germline, CDR1 is LGHNA and CDR2 YNFKEQ. The CDR3 sequence is CASSQVTGNRPDEQFF. The CDR3 DNA reads TGTGCCAGCAGCCAAGTTACGGGGAACCGGCCGGATGAGCAGTTCTTC.

The chain joins TRBV19 to TRBJ2-1; TRBD2 matches 7 bases. CDR3 size: 15 residues. The junction had 2 bases not matched to a gene; V was cut back by 0 bases and J by 3 bases. Germline-derived CDR1 and CDR2 are LNHDA and SQIVND (reference sequence). For the CDR3, the DNA is TGTGCCAGTAGTATAGATCAGCGGGGCTACAATGAGCAGTTCTTC. Protein product: CASSIDQRGYNEQFF.

This rearrangement joins TRBV18 to TRBJ2-7, with 14 bases lining up with TRBD2. The ends lost 8 bases at V and 6 bases at J; junction bases unmatched: 0. CDR3 length: 12 amino acids. The germline CDR1 and CDR2 sequences are KGHSH and LQKENI. CDR3 sequence: CASGTSGSEQYF. Here the CDR3 DNA reads TGTGCCAGCGGGACTAGCGGGAGCGAGCAGTACTTC.

The chain carries TRBV2 and TRBJ1-3; 9 positions match TRBD1. V shed 7 bases and J 1 base; nucleotides not matched to a gene: 2. CDR3 length equals 14 residues. Germline CDR1 and CDR2: SNHLY and FYNNEI. CDR3 DNA sequence: TGTGCCAGCAAACAGGGGGCGTCTGGAAACACCATATATTTT. Encoded protein: CASKQGASGNTIYF.

The V call is TRBV28, the J call TRBJ1-5; D unclear. Trimming left V 1 base short and J 7 bases short, with 14 bases between. CDR3 size: 15 residues. Germline assignment: CDR1 MDHEN and CDR2 SYDVKM. The CDR3 DNA reads TGTGCCAGCAGTTTATTAGCCCTTGGTGGGCAGCCCCAGCATTTT. Amino acid sequence: CASSLLALGGQPQHF.

The chain is built from TRBV13 and TRBJ2-3; 9 bases fit TRBD1. Germline V gene lookup returns CDR1 PRHDT and CDR2 FYEKMQ (reference sequence). The V gene end was trimmed by 6 bases and the J gene end by 7 bases; junction bases not matched to a gene: 11. The CDR3 spans 15 residues. The CDR3: CASRATGQGLNTQYF. The DNA for the CDR3 is TGTGCCAGCAGGGCAACGGGACAGGGCCTGAATACGCAGTATTTT.

V usage is TRBV27 and J usage is TRBJ2-1, with TRBD1 as a possible D gene (6 bases). The CDR3 loop spans 15 amino acids. From germline, CDR1 is MNHEY and CDR2 SMNVEV (reference sequence). Trimming removed 5 bases from V and 4 bases from J, with 15 bases in between. Here the CDR3 DNA reads TGTGCCAGCAGTCCAGGGACATTACCTTACAATGAGCAGTTCTTC. Its translation: CASSPGTLPYNEQFF.

This rearrangement joins TRBV29-1 to TRBJ1-1, with D unresolved. V lost 7 bases and J lost 8, with 14 bases in between. Looked up from germline, CDR1 is SQVTM and CDR2 is ANQGSEA. The CDR3 spans 11 residues. The CDR3 region has the DNA TGCAGCGCCGTGGGGAGTATAGAAGCTTTCTTT. Translation: CSAVGSIEAFF.

V usage is TRBV5-1 and J usage is TRBJ2-7; the match to TRBD2 covers 7 bases. CDR1 is SGHRS and CDR2 is YFSETQ in the germline V gene. The CDR3 has 14 amino acids. The J segment lost 3 bases and the V segment lost 0 bases, leaving 3 bases of the junction unmatched. This CDR3 reads CASSLAASGYEQYF. The CDR3 coding sequence is TGCGCCAGCAGCTTGGCAGCTAGCGGCTACGAGCAGTACTTC.

This chain connects TRBV5-1 to TRBJ2-2, with D tentatively TRBD1 (6 bases). Germline CDR1 is SGHRS and CDR2 is YFSETQ. This CDR3 contains 15 residues. V was trimmed by 1 base and J by 4 bases, leaving 11 bases between them. The DNA for the CDR3 is TGCGCCAGCAGCTTGACAGGGAAGTTCACCGGGGAGCTGTTTTTT. Translated: CASSLTGKFTGELFF.

V gene TRBV5-1 combines with J gene TRBJ2-3, with 7 bases that match TRBD1. The CDR3 consists of 12 residues. Germline-derived CDR1 and CDR2 are SGHRS and YFSETQ. Germline trimming cut 5 bases from V and 7 bases from J; bases unmatched to any gene: 4. The CDR3 reads CASRQQGNTQYF. The CDR3 nucleotides are TGCGCCAGCAGGCAACAGGGGAATACGCAGTATTTT. Full variable domain (rest looked up from reference TRBV5-1 and TRBJ2-3): KAGVTQTPRYLIKTRGQQVTLSCSPISGHRSVSWYQQTPGQGLQFLFEYFSETQRNKGNFPGRFSGRQFSNSRSEMNVSTLELGDSALYLCASRQQGNTQYFGPGTRLTVL.

This chain's CDR3 is CAISEGGLAHSSSYNEQFF. CDR3 nucleotides: TGTGCCATCAGTGAGGGGGGACTAGCCCACTCCAGCTCCTACAATGAGCAGTTCTTC. The chain joins TRBV10-3 to TRBJ2-1; 9 bases line up with TRBD2. The trim removed 2 bases at V and 0 bases at J, leaving 11 bases unmatched. This CDR3 region has 19 residues. Looked up from germline, CDR1 is ENHRY and CDR2 is SYGVKD.

The rearrangement links TRBV11-2 to TRBJ2-5; D gene ambiguous. Between the trimmed V and J ends, which lost 5 bases and 2 bases, there was a span of 3 bases. CDR1 and CDR2 from the germline V gene are SGHAT and FQNNGV. This CDR3 contains 11 residues. The CDR3 loop reads CASSPQETQYF. In DNA, the CDR3 is TGTGCCAGCAGCCCTCAAGAGACCCAGTACTTC.

The chain recombines TRBV5-4 with TRBJ2-7; D remains ambiguous. Trimming shortened V by 4 bases and J by 0 bases, and 14 bases separated the two germline ends. This CDR3 spans 15 amino acids. CDR1 and CDR2 (germline): SGHNT, YYREEE (reference sequence). This CDR3 reads CASSPSGFSSYEQYF. CDR3 sequence (DNA): TGTGCCAGCAGCCCTAGTGGGTTCAGCTCCTACGAGCAGTACTTC. Variable domain in full (rest from reference TRBV5-4 and TRBJ2-7): ETGVTQSPTHLIKTRGQQVTLRCSSQSGHNTVSWYQQALGQGPQFIFQYYREEENGRGNFPPRFSGLQFPNYSSELNVNALELDDSALYLCASSPSGFSSYEQYFGPGTRLTVT.

V gene TRBV27 combines with J gene TRBJ2-1; D is possibly TRBD2 (6 bases). CDR1 is MNHEY and CDR2 is SMNVEV in the germline V gene (reference sequence). The CDR3 spans 15 residues. Trimming removed 2 bases at V and 5 bases at J, with 13 bases between. In DNA form, the CDR3 reads TGTGCCAGCAGTTTAAGTGGGAGGTCCGACAATGAGCAGTTCTTC. Translated, it gives CASSLSGRSDNEQFF.

The chain uses TRBV7-9 and TRBJ2-1; tentative D call: TRBD2 (5 bases). The CDR3 totals 16 residues. Germline V lookup: CDR1 SEHNR, CDR2 FQNEAQ (reference sequence). Trimming cost V 5 bases and J 5 bases, with 19 bases left between them. CDR3 region: CASSPRPQRRNNEQFF. Written as DNA, the CDR3 is TGTGCCAGCAGCCCAAGGCCCCAGCGGAGGAACAATGAGCAGTTCTTC.

The chain has TRBV11-2 and TRBJ2-1; the D gene is possibly TRBD1 (6 bases). The V end was cut by 5 bases, the J end by 8 bases, with 7 bases between. Germline lookup yields CDR1 SGHAT and CDR2 FQNNGV. The CDR3 is made up of 11 amino acids. CDR3 sequence: CASSPGDEQFF. In DNA form, the CDR3 reads TGTGCCAGCAGCCCAGGGGATGAGCAGTTCTTC.

J is TRBJ2-1 and V is TRBV27, with 10 nucleotides matching TRBD2. The CDR3 has 15 residues. The J segment lost 7 bases and the V segment lost 7 bases, leaving 10 bases of the junction unmatched. Germline V gene sequence: CDR1 MNHEY, CDR2 SMNVEV (reference sequence). The CDR3 region is CASMGASGRWNEQFF. For the CDR3, the DNA is TGTGCCAGCATGGGCGCTAGCGGGAGATGGAATGAGCAGTTCTTC.

The chain combines TRBV11-2 with TRBJ2-2, with 9 bases aligning to TRBD2. This CDR3 spans 16 amino acids. V lost 4 bases and J lost 5; bases outside the gene matches: 8. Germline loops: CDR1 SGHAT, CDR2 FQNNGV. The CDR3 protein is CASSSVSGSRTGELFF. The DNA for the CDR3 is TGTGCCAGCAGCTCTGTTAGCGGGAGTAGGACCGGGGAGCTGTTTTTT.

As for this clone: Within the sample, other DNA sequences also encode this same CDR3. This rearrangement joins TRBV27 to TRBJ2-5, with no clear D. Between the trimmed V and J ends, which lost 2 bases and 7 bases, there was a span of 5 bases. This CDR3 is 11 amino acids long. CDR1 MNHEY and CDR2 SMNVEV come from the germline V gene (reference sequence). In DNA form, the CDR3 reads TGTGCCAGCAGTTTAGGCGGGACCCAGTACTTC. Translated: CASSLGGTQYF.